The source of this T cell receptor beta chain is a study of T cell responses to AZD1222 COVID-19 vaccine. The wider study: It was second doses at about 4 or about 12 weeks that were pooled.

V shed 6 bases, J shed 7 bases, and the junction held 11 bases outside the gene matches. CDR1 is LNHDA and CDR2 is SQIVND in the germline V gene (reference sequence). CDR3 length equals 16 residues. As concerns this clone: Its antigen remains unknown.

Produced via immunoSEQ multiplex PCR; TCRdb's table is partial and in-frame only. The sample includes under 150,000 clones, 70% to 90% of them seen just once. Study results and caveats: The donor group comprised mostly white British people and more females; the analysis possibly underestimated clonal diversity. Nearly half of the spike-specific TCRs reportedly recognize variant regions that carry no mutations. A rise in Spike-specific TCR breadth and depth followed two AZD1222 doses.

J is TRBJ1-6 and V is TRBV19, with 8 positions matching TRBD1. This clonotype was obtained from an adult in good health. Source: peripheral blood, taken on day 0 of AZD1222 vaccination. The CDR3 DNA is TGTGCCAGTAGCCCTCTGCGGGGACAGGAAAATTCACCCCTCCACTTT. Amino acids: CASSPLRGQENSPLHF. Full variable domain (missing parts from reference TRBV19 and TRBJ1-6): DGGITQSPKYLFRKEGQNVTLSCEQNLNHDAMYWYRQDPGQGLRLIYYSQIVNDFQKGDIAEGYSVSREKKESFPLTVTSAQKNPTAFYLCASSPLRGQENSPLHFGNGTRLTVT.